This TCR beta chain was recovered during a study of blood T cells in healthy people across ages. V lost 5 bases, J lost 7 bases, and 11 bases stayed unmatched. The CDR3 is made up of 15 amino acids. In germline, CDR1 is DFQATT, CDR2 SNEGSKA (reference sequence). For the second PCR, which ran for about 7 to 11 cycles, a sample-barcoded 5' primer and a J-beta primer mix were used. TCRdb re-called the 5' RACE reads through MiXCR, storing one row per CDR3 protein. The table includes approximately 1.5 million distinct CDR3 sequences, 35% to 45% detected once. This TCR derives from a woman aged 18-35 years in good health. The source material was blood. J is TRBJ2-1 and V is TRBV20-1; 10 positions match TRBD2. CDR3 in DNA: TGCAGTGCTGTAGCGGGGGGCCTCGTGTGGAATGAGCAGTTCTTC. Translating gives CSAVAGGLVWNEQFF.